A selection of T cell receptor beta chains follows, all from one sample in a study of T-cell memory formation after mild COVID-19. TCRdb reanalysed the 5' RACE reads using MiXCR and keeps one entry per CDR3 protein. The repertoire holds some 200,000 distinct CDR3 sequences, 20% to 25% seen once, with 23% in the top ten. The source material was PBMCs or a T cell subset sorted from them (not recorded which). The receptor set was obtained from an adult woman who had mild COVID-19 (a few samples of this study predate the infection). Cell type and time point are not known. Each CDR3 is given with its conserved first and last residue. Fields, in order: clone size, D gene, J gene, V gene, CDR3 DNA, CDR3 protein. A D gene is named only where the DNA matches it firmly. A clone size is listed for some rows: how often the clone was seen (once, few, many), or a class if it is expanded.

- - TRBJ2-5 TRBV12-3/TRBV12-4 TGTGCCAGCAGTTCGCCGGGCATCGCCTGGGAGACCCAGTACTTC CASSSPGIAWETQYF
- TRBD1 TRBJ2-7 TRBV20-1 TGCAGTGCTGGAGGATGGACAGGGGTCAACGAGCAGTACTTC CSAGGWTGVNEQYF
few TRBD1 TRBJ1-2 TRBV9 TGTGCCAGCAGCGTAGGGGACAGGGACGGCTACACCTTC CASSVGDRDGYTF
once - TRBJ2-7 TRBV4-3 TGCGCCAGCAGCCAAGATCGATTCGAGGACAGTTCGAGGTACGAGCAGTACTTC CASSQDRFEDSSRYEQYF
- TRBD1 TRBJ1-5 TRBV30 TGTGCCTGGAGATCAGGGGGAAATCAGCCCCAGCATTTT CAWRSGGNQPQHF
few - TRBJ2-7 TRBV7-6 TGTGCCAGCAGCCCCTCGCCCTACGAGCAGTACTTC CASSPSPYEQYF
few TRBD2 TRBJ2-7 TRBV4-1 TGCGCCAGCAGCCACGGACTAGCGTCCGAGCAGTACTTC CASSHGLASEQYF
- - TRBJ2-7 TRBV7-9 TGTGCCAGCAGTCCAAAAGGCGGGTACGAGCAGTACTTC CASSPKGGYEQYF
- - TRBJ1-5 TRBV19 TGTGCCAGTAGGCTAGATGTAGGCAATCAGCCCCAGCATTTT CASRLDVGNQPQHF
- TRBD1 TRBJ1-2 TRBV27 TGTGCCAGCAGCTCCCCTACGACAGGGCGCTATGGCTACACCTTC CASSSPTTGRYGYTF
few TRBD1 TRBJ1-1 TRBV7-3 TGTGCCAGCAGCTTATCGGGACAGGGGCAGGCGGCGAGCACTGAAGCTTTCTTT CASSLSGQGQAASTEAFF
- - TRBJ1-5 TRBV27 TGTGCCAGCAGTTTGGGGGGGGCTCAGCCCCAGCATTTT CASSLGGAQPQHF
- - TRBJ2-1 TRBV12-3/TRBV12-4 TGTGCCAGCACCCAAGGGGAAGGAGATTACGCTGAGCAGTTCTTC CASTQGEGDYAEQFF
- - TRBJ2-7 TRBV5-1 TGCGCCAGCAGCTTCCAGGGCTACTACGAGCAGTACTTC CASSFQGYYEQYF
few - TRBJ2-7 TRBV11-2 TGTGCCAGCAGCTTAAGGCGCGTCAGGGAGAGCTCCTACGAGCAGTACTTC CASSLRRVRESSYEQYF
few - TRBJ2-3 TRBV29-1 TGCAGCGTTCCACCGGGAAAACAGTATTTT CSVPPGKQYF
- - TRBJ2-1 TRBV6-5 TGTGCCAGCAGTTACTCTTCGGGAGACTGGAACAATGAGCAGTTCTTC CASSYSSGDWNNEQFF
- TRBD2 TRBJ2-5 TRBV4-3 TGCGCCAGCAGCCAAGAGAGACTAGCGGGGCCCAAGGCCCAGTACTTC CASSQERLAGPKAQYF
few TRBD1 TRBJ2-2 TRBV30 TGTGCCCGAACACCCGGGACAGAGGAGTCCGGGGAGCTGTTTTTT CARTPGTEESGELFF
few - TRBJ2-1 TRBV4-3 TGCGCCAGCAGCCAAGATACCGGCCTTCCTAGCTCCTACAATGAGCAGTTCTTC CASSQDTGLPSSYNEQFF
few - TRBJ2-1 TRBV7-9 TGTGCCAGCAGCTCCCTTCTAACGGGAGCCAACAATGAGCAGTTCTTC CASSSLLTGANNEQFF
few - TRBJ1-5 TRBV12-3/TRBV12-4 TGTGCCAGCAGCCTGGTCAGCGCGGGCAATCAGCCCCAGCATTTT CASSLVSAGNQPQHF
- - TRBJ1-1 TRBV5-1 TGCGCCAGCAGCTTGGTTGGGTATGAAGCTTTCTTT CASSLVGYEAFF
- TRBD2 TRBJ2-3 TRBV11-2 TGTGCCAGCAGCTTCGTCCCTAGCGGGAGCACAGATACGCAGTATTTT CASSFVPSGSTDTQYF
- - TRBJ1-2 TRBV4-2 TGTGCCAGCAGCCATCTGACAGGAGCCAACTATGGCTACACCTTC CASSHLTGANYGYTF
- TRBD2 TRBJ2-7 TRBV6-2/TRBV6-3 TGTGCCAGCACTCGAGCGGGGAACCTCTACGAGCAGTACTTC CASTRAGNLYEQYF
- TRBD1 TRBJ2-5 TRBV7-9 TGTGCCAGCAGCCCCCCCGGGACAGGGGTGGAGACCCAGTACTTC CASSPPGTGVETQYF
few - TRBJ2-1 TRBV6-2/TRBV6-3 TGTGCCAGCAGATACCTAGCGGAGGGGGGGCACAATGAGCAGTTCTTC CASRYLAEGGHNEQFF
- - TRBJ2-3 TRBV5-1 TGCGCCAGCAGCTTGGAGGCGGGACATCCCACAGATACGCAGTATTTT CASSLEAGHPTDTQYF
- - TRBJ1-5 TRBV7-8 TGTGCCAGCAGCCGCTCAGGGGCCGGTCAGCCCCAGCATTTT CASSRSGAGQPQHF
few TRBD2 TRBJ2-1 TRBV4-3 TGCGCCAGCAGCCATAAAAGTCTAGCGGGAGATCTCTACAATGAGCAGTTCTTC CASSHKSLAGDLYNEQFF
- - TRBJ2-2 TRBV5-1 TGCGCCAGCAGCTTGGTTCGTTCTCCCGGGGAGCTGTTTTTT CASSLVRSPGELFF
few - TRBJ2-5 TRBV6-2/TRBV6-3 TGTGCCAGCGTTCTGGTTCCGGGCCAAGAGACCCAGTACTTC CASVLVPGQETQYF
- - TRBJ1-3 TRBV19 TGTGCCAGTAGTATAGGAATCACTGGAAACACCATATATTTT CASSIGITGNTIYF
few TRBD2 TRBJ2-1 TRBV3-1 TGTGCCAGCAGCCAGGATAGCGGGGGGGTCAACAATGAGCAGTTCTTC CASSQDSGGVNNEQFF
few TRBD1 TRBJ2-7 TRBV20-1 TGCAGTGCTTATCCGGGACAGGGGTTCTACGAGCAGTACTTC CSAYPGQGFYEQYF
- TRBD1 TRBJ1-5 TRBV27 TGTGCCAGCAGCTCCACAGGGGAGAATCAGCCCCAGCATTTT CASSSTGENQPQHF
few - TRBJ2-7 TRBV7-9 TGTGCCAGCAGCAGACCCTCCTACGAGCAGTACTTC CASSRPSYEQYF
- TRBD1 TRBJ1-1 TRBV7-9 TGTGCCAGCAGCAATGACAGGGGGCAAAGCACTGAAGCTTTCTTT CASSNDRGQSTEAFF
- TRBD1 TRBJ2-3 TRBV20-1 TGCAGTGCTAGAGATAAGGACAGGTCCGCAGATACGCAGTATTTT CSARDKDRSADTQYF